This T cell receptor (beta chain) was retrieved from a study of T cell changes during pregnancy in multiple sclerosis. V shed 6 bases, J shed 3 bases, and the junction held 10 bases outside the gene matches. The length of the CDR3 is 15 residues. Germline lookup yields CDR1 ENHRY and CDR2 SYGVKD. The data were produced by immunoSEQ multiplex PCR, yet TCRdb's version contains in-frame clones alone and is incomplete. Here the sample spans approximately 100,000 clones, roughly 92% being singletons. The origin of this receptor is a female donor with multiple sclerosis, enrolled in a pregnancy study. Sample: peripheral blood, taken after pregnancy. V usage is TRBV10-3 and J usage is TRBJ2-7, with 8 bases lining up with TRBD1. The CDR3 is CAIRRFSGQGYEQYF. For the CDR3, the DNA is TGTGCCATCAGAAGGTTTTCAGGACAGGGCTACGAGCAGTACTTC.